This TCR beta chain derives from a study of blood T cell repertoires in COVID-19. Across the whole study: From T cells, B-cell-depleted T cells, or PBMCs came the material, which was cDNA or gDNA.

Under the authors' procedure: Using reference gene primer amplification, nucleated cell counts were estimated. Clones were sequenced by immunoSEQ multiplex PCR, and TCRdb holds only the in-frame ones, with some missing. V and J calls and clone size follow that table, whereas D and trimming were derived from the DNA. The sample includes fewer than 350,000 clones, 90% of them seen just once. Germline loops: CDR1 SGHRS, CDR2 YFSETQ. CDR3 length equals 13 residues. V gave up 0 bases and J gave up 4 bases, with 7 bases separating them. The rearrangement joins TRBV5-1 to TRBJ1-1; D is undetermined. This TCR came from a woman under 40 with COVID-19, enrolled during active disease. Input material: peripheral blood. Here the CDR3 DNA reads TGCGCCAGCAGCTTGGTTTACTCCACTGAAGCTTTCTTT. Translation: CASSLVYSTEAFF. Based on the CDR3 plus reference TRBV5-1 and TRBJ1-1, the full variable domain is KAGVTQTPRYLIKTRGQQVTLSCSPISGHRSVSWYQQTPGQGLQFLFEYFSETQRNKGNFPGRFSGRQFSNSRSEMNVSTLELGDSALYLCASSLVYSTEAFFGQGTRLTVV.